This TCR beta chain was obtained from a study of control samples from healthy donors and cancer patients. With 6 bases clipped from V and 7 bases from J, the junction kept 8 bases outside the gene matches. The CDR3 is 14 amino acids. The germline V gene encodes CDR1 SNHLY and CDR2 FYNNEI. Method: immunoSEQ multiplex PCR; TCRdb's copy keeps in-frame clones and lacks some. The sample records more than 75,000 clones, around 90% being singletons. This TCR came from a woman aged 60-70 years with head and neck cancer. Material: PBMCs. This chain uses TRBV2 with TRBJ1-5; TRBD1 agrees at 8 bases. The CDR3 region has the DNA TGTGCCAGCAGCCTCACAGGGGGGGTGCAGCCCCAGCATTTT. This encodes CASSLTGGVQPQHF.